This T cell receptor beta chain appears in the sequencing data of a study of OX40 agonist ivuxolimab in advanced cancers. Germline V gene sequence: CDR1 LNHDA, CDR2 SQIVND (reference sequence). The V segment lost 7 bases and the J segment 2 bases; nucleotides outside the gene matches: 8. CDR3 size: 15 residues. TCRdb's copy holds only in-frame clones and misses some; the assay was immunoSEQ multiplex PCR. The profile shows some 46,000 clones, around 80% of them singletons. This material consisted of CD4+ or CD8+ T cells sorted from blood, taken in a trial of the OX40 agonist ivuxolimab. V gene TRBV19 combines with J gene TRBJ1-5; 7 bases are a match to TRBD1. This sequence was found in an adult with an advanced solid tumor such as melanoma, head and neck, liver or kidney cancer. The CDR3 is CASTRGRFGNQPQHF. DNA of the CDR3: TGTGCCAGTACAAGGGGGCGATTTGGCAATCAGCCCCAGCATTTT. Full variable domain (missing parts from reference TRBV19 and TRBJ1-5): DGGITQSPKYLFRKEGQNVTLSCEQNLNHDAMYWYRQDPGQGLRLIYYSQIVNDFQKGDIAEGYSVSREKKESFPLTVTSAQKNPTAFYLCASTRGRFGNQPQHFGDGTRLSIL.